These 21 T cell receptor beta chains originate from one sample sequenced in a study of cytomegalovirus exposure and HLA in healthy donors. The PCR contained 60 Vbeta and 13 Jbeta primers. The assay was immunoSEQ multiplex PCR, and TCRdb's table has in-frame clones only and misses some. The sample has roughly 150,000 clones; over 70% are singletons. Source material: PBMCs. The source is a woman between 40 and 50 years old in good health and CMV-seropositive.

The CDR3 reads CASNEDPNDGSPLHF. The CDR3 DNA follows: TGTGCCAGTAACGAGGATCCGAACGACGGATCACCCCTCCACTTT. The chain recombines TRBV19 with TRBJ1-6, with D unresolved. Trimming stripped 7 bases from V and 10 bases from J, with 20 bases between. The CDR3 is 15 amino acids. From germline, CDR1 is LNHDA and CDR2 SQIVND (reference sequence).

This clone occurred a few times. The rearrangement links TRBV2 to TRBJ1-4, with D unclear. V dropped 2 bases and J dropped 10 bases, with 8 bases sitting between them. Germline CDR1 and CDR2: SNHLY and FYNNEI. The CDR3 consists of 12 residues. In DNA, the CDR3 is TGTGCCAGCAGTGAACGGGTTGTAAAACTGTTTTTT. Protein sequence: CASSERVVKLFF.

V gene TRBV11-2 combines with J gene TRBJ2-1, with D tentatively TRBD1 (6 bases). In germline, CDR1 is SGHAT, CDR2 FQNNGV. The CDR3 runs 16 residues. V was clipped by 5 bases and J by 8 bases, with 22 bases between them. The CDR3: CASSLSTGSTEDEQFF. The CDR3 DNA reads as TGTGCCAGCAGCCTATCGACAGGATCCACGGAGGATGAGCAGTTCTTC.

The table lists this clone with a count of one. CDR3 region: CASSPSRGGYDTF. Here the CDR3 DNA reads TGTGCCAGCAGTCCATCTCGAGGGGGCTACGACACCTTC. The rearrangement uses TRBV6-1 and TRBJ1-2; 7 bases line up with TRBD1. CDR1 MNHNS and CDR2 SASEGT come from the germline V gene. The length of the CDR3 is 13 residues. V shed 5 bases, J shed 12 bases, and the junction held 12 bases outside the gene matches.

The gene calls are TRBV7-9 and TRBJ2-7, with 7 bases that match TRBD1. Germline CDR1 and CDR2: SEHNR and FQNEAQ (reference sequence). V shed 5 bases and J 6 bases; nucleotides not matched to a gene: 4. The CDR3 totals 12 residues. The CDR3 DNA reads TGTGCCAGCAGCGCGACAGGGTCCGAGCAGTACTTC. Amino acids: CASSATGSEQYF.

The CDR3 region has the DNA TGCGCCAGCAGCCAAGGGAGCGGACAGGAGGACTATGGCTACACCTTC. It yields the protein CASSQGSGQEDYGYTF. V usage is TRBV4-3 and J usage is TRBJ1-2, with 7 positions matching TRBD1. Looked up from germline, CDR1 is LGHNA and CDR2 is YSLEER. The CDR3 is made up of 16 amino acids. J was trimmed by 3 bases and V by 1 base; bases with no gene match: 8.

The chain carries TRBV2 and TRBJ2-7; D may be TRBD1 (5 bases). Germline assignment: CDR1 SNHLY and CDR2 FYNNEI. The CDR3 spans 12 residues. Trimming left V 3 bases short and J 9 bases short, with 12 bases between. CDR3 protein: CASSDQGLGQYF. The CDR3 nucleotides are TGTGCCAGCAGTGATCAGGGATTGGGGCAGTACTTC.

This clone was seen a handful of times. The CDR3 spells CASSQQGIGAEAFF. The CDR3, as DNA: TGCGCCAGCAGCCAGCAAGGGATAGGGGCTGAAGCTTTCTTT. The V gene is TRBV4-1, the J gene TRBJ1-1; possibly TRBD1 for D (5 bases). In germline, CDR1 is MGHRA, CDR2 YSYEKL. V shed 3 bases and J shed 6 bases, with 14 bases lying between them. The CDR3 spans 14 residues.

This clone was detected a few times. The DNA of the CDR3 is TGTGCCAGCAGCGGAGGGACGGATACTTTCTATGGCTACACCTTC. Protein product: CASSGGTDTFYGYTF. The genes are TRBV7-9 and TRBJ1-2; D is perhaps TRBD1 (5 bases). The CDR3 covers 15 residues. The V end was cut by 5 bases, the J end by 4 bases, with 17 bases between. Looked up from germline, CDR1 is SEHNR and CDR2 is FQNEAQ (reference sequence). The entire variable domain, with the rest obtained from reference TRBV7-9 and TRBJ1-2, is as follows: DTGVSQNPRHKITKRGQNVTFRCDPISEHNRLYWYRQTLGQGPEFLTYFQNEAQLEKSRLLSDRFSAERPKGSFSTLEIQRTEQGDSAMYLCASSGGTDTFYGYTFGSGTRLTVV.

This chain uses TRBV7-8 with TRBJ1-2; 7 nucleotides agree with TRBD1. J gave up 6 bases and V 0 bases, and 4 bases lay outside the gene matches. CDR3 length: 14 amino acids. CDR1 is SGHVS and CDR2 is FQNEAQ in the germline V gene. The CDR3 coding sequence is TGTGCCAGCAGCTTAGCTTGGACAGGTGATGGCTACACCTTC. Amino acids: CASSLAWTGDGYTF.

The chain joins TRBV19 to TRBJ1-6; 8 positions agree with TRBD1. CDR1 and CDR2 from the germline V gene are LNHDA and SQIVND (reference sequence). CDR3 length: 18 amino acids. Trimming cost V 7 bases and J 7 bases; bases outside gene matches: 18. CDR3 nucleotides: TGTGCCAGTACCGCCGGGACAGGAGCCGATTGGGTGAATTCACCCCTCCACTTT. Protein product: CASTAGTGADWVNSPLHF.

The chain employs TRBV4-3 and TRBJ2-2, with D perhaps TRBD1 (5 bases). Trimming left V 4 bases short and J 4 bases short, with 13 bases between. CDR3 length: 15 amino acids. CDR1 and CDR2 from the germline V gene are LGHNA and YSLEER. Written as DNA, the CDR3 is TGCGCCAGCAGCCCCGATGCAGGGATCACCGGGGAGCTGTTTTTT. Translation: CASSPDAGITGELFF.

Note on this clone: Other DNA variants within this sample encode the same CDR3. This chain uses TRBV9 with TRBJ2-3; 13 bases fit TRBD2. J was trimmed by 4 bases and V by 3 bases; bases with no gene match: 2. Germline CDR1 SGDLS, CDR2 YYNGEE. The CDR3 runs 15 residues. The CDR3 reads CASSALAGGPDTQYF. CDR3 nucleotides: TGTGCCAGCAGCGCACTAGCGGGGGGGCCAGATACGCAGTATTTT.

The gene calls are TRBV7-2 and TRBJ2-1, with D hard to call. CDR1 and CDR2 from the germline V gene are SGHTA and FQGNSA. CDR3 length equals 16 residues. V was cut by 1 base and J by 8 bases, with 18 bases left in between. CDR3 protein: CASSLVRRVSGHEQFF. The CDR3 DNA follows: TGTGCCAGCAGCTTAGTTCGACGGGTTTCCGGTCATGAGCAGTTCTTC.

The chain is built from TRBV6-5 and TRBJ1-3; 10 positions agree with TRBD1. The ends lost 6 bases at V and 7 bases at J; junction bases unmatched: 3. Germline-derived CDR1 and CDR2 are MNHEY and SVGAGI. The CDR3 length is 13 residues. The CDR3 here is CASSPDRGNTIYF. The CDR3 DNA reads TGTGCCAGCAGCCCGGACAGGGGGAACACCATATATTTT.

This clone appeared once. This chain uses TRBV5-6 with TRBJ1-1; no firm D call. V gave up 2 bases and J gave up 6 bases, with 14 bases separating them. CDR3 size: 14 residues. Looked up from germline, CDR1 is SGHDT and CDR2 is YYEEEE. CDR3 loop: CASSLSPRLAEAFF. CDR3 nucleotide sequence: TGTGCCAGCAGCTTATCTCCCAGACTTGCTGAAGCTTTCTTT.

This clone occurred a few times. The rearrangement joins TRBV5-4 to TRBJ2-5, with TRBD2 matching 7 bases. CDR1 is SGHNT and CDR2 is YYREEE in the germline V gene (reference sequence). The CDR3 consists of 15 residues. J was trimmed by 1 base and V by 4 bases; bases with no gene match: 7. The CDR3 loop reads CASSPRSGAQETQYF. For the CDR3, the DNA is TGTGCCAGCAGCCCACGGAGCGGGGCCCAAGAGACCCAGTACTTC.

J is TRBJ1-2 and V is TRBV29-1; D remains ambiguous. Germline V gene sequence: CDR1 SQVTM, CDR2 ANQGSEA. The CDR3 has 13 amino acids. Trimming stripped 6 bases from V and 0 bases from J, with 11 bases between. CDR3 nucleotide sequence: TGCAGCGTCCAAGCTGCTGCTAACTATGGCTACACCTTC. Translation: CSVQAAANYGYTF. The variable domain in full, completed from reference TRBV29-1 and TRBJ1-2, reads SAVISQKPSRDICQRGTSLTIQCQVDSQVTMMFWYRQQPGQSLTLIATANQGSEATYESGFVIDKFPISRPNLTFSTLTVSNMSPEDSSIYLCSVQAAANYGYTFGSGTRLTVV.

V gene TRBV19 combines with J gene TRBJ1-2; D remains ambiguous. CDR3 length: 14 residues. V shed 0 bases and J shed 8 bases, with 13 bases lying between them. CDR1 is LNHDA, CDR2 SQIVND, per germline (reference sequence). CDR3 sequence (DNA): TGTGCCAGTAGTATAGATCTTCGGGGTCGCGGCTACACCTTC. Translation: CASSIDLRGRGYTF.

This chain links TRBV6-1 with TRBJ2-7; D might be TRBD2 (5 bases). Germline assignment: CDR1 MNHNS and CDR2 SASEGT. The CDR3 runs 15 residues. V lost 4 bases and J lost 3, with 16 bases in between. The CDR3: CASSVDPSGYYEQYF. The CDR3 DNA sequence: TGTGCCAGCAGTGTGGATCCGTCGGGGTACTACGAGCAGTACTTC.

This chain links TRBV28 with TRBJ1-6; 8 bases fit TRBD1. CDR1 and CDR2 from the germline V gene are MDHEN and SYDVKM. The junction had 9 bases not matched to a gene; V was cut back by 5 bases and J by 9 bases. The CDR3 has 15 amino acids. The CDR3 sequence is CASSQGAEDTSPLHF. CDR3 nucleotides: TGTGCCAGCAGTCAGGGGGCCGAGGATACTTCACCCCTCCACTTT.